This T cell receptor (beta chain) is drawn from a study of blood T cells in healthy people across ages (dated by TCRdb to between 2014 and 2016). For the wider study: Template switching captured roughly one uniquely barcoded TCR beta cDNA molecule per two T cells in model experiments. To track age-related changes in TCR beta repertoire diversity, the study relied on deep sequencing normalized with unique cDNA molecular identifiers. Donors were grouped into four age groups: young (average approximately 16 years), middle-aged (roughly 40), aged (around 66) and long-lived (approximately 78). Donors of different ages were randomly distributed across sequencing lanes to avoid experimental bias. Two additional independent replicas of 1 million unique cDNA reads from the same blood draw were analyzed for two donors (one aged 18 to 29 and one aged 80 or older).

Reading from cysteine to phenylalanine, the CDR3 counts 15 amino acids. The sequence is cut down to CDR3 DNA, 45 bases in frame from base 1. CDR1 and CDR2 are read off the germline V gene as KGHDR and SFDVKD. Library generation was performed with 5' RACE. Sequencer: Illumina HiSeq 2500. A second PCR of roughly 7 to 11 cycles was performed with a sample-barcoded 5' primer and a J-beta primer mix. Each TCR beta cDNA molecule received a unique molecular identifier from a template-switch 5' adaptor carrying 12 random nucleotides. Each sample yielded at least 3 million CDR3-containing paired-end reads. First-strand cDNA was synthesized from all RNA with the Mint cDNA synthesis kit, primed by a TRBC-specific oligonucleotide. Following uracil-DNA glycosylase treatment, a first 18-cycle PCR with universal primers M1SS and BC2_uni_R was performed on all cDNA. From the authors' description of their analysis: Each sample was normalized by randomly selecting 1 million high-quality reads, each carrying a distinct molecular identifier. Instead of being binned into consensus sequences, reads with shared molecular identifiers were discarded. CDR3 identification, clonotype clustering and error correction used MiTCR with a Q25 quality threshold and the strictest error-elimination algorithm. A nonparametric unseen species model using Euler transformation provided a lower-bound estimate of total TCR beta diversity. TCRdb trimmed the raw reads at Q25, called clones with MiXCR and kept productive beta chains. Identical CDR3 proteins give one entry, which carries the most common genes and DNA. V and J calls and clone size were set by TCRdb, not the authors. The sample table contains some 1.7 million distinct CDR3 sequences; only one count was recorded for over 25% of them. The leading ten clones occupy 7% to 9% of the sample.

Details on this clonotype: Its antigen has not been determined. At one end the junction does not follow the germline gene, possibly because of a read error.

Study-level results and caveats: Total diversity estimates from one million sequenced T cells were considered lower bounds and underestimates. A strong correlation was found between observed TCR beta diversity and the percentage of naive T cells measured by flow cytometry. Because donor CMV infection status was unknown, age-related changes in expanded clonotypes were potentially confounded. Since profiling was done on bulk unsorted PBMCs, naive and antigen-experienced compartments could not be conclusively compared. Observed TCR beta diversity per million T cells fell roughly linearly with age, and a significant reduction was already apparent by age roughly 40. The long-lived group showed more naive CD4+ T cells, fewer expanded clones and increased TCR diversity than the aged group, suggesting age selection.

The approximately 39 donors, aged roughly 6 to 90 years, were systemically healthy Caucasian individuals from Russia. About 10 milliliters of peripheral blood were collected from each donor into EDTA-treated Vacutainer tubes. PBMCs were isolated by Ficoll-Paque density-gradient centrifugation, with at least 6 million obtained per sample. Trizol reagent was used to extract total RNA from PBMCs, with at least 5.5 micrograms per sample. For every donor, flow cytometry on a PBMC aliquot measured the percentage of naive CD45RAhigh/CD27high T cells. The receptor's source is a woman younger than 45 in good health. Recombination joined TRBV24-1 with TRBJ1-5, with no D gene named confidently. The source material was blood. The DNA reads TGTGTCACCAGTGATGGAGAGTATAGCAATCAGCCCCAGCATTTT. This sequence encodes CVTSDGEYSNQPQHF.